Here is one T cell receptor beta chain with its context. No antigen is known for it. Donors included only healthy HIV-negative adults lacking recent acute infections or vaccinations. CD4+ cells underwent separation, giving CD45RA+ naive and CD45RA-negative memory subsets. CDR1 and CDR2 (germline): MNHEY, SVGAGI. V lost 7 bases and J lost 5, with 8 bases in between. This CDR3 region has 11 residues. This specimen belongs to a study of shared clonotypes between healthy human individuals. The authors' processing: Without quality scores, immunoSEQ junctional reads could not be filtered like full-length reads. Profiling relied on immunoSEQ multiplex PCR, and the TCRdb table lists in-frame clones only, not all of them. V, J and clone size were drawn from that table, and D and trimming were deduced from the DNA. The sample holds 2 million to 3 million clones, roughly 93% seen once. General study points: Naive subsets generally exceeded memory subsets in estimated richness.

This receptor was taken from a man between 18 and 29 years old in good health. Some clones in this sample may be carry-over from other donors' samples. The source material was naive CD4+ T cells from PBMCs. Subset described: CD45RA+ positively selected. This chain joins TRBV6-5 and TRBJ2-5; no firm D call. CDR3 DNA: TGTGCCAGCAATCTTGGGGAGACCCAGTACTTC. This codes for CASNLGETQYF.